This paragraph reports one TCR beta chain. Its cognate antigen is unknown. These data originate in a study of STAT3 mutations in large granular lymphocyte leukemia. Broader study findings: At least one immunodominant TCR beta clonotype appeared in every T-cell large granular lymphocyte leukemia patient.

Produced via immunoSEQ multiplex PCR; TCRdb's table is partial and in-frame only. The table includes roughly 30,000 clones, about 74% detected once. The CDR3 totals 17 residues. After removal of 6 bases from V and 0 bases from J, the junction contained 10 bases not matched to a gene. Germline V CDR1 and CDR2: MDHEN, SYDVKM. The sample comprised peripheral blood mononuclear cells. The TCR originated in a woman aged 50 to 60 with T-cell large granular lymphocyte leukemia. Some clones in this sample may be carry-over from other donors' samples. This chain joins TRBV28 and TRBJ2-5, with TRBD1 matching 10 bases. The CDR3 DNA is TGTGCCAGCAGCCTCCTTCCCGGGACAGGGGACCAAGAGACCCAGTACTTC. Encoded protein: CASSLLPGTGDQETQYF.